This T cell receptor (beta chain) comes out of a study of T cell responses to AZD1222 COVID-19 vaccine. Across the whole study: Pooled together were second doses at about 4 or about 12 weeks.

This table comes from immunoSEQ multiplex PCR, and its TCRdb copy is limited to in-frame clones, with some not included. Here the sample spans around 200,000 clones, around 90% being singletons. About this clone: As yet, its antigen is unknown.

The germline V and J ends were trimmed by 5 bases and 7 bases, with 9 bases remaining between them. Germline CDR1 LNHDA, CDR2 SQIVND (reference sequence). CDR3 length: 12 residues. Study-wide points: Reportedly, nearly half of unique spike TCRs recognized epitopes outside B.1.351/B.1.1.7 mutations. All repertoire sampling was performed exclusively after the peak T cell response. Donors were chiefly white British, with a greater number of females, and clonal diversity was perhaps underestimated.

Sequenced here: peripheral blood, sampled on day 0 of AZD1222 vaccination. V gene TRBV19 combines with J gene TRBJ1-3; D may be TRBD1 (5 bases). This clonotype was obtained from an adult in good health. In DNA form, the CDR3 reads TGTGCCAGTAGTGTCCGGGACAACACCATATATTTT. Translation: CASSVRDNTIYF.